This TCR beta chain was identified during a study of blood T cell repertoires in COVID-19. Study background: There were acute and convalescent COVID-19 samples, and they came from the United States, Italy and Spain.

Trimming removed 5 bases from V and 6 bases from J, with 19 bases in between. The CDR3 runs to 15 residues. Germline loops: CDR1 SEHNR, CDR2 FQNEAQ (reference sequence). Clones were sequenced by immunoSEQ multiplex PCR, and TCRdb holds only the in-frame ones, with some missing. The sample shows some 41,000 clones, about 90% of them seen only once. The V call is TRBV7-9, the J call TRBJ1-2; possibly TRBD1 for D (6 bases). The TCR sequence derives from a human donor in a cohort sampled during active COVID-19. Sequenced: peripheral blood. This CDR3 reads CASSLEVSGADGYTF. Here the CDR3 DNA reads TGTGCCAGCAGCCTTGAAGTGTCAGGGGCCGATGGCTACACCTTC.